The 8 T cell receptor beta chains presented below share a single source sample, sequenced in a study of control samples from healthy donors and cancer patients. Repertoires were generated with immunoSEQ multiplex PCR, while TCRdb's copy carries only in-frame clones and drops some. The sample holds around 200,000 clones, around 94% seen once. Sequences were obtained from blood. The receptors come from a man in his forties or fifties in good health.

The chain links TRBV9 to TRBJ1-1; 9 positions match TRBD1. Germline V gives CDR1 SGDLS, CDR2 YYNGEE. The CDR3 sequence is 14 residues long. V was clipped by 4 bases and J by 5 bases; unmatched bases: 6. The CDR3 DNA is TGTGCCAGCAGCACCGGACAGGGGTGGACTGAAGCTTTCTTT. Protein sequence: CASSTGQGWTEAFF.

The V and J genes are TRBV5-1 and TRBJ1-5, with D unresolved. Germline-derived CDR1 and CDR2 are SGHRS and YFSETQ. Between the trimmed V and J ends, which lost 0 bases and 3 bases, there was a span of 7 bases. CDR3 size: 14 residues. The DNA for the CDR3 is TGCGCCAGCAGCTTGGACAGTAACAATCAGCCCCAGCATTTT. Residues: CASSLDSNNQPQHF.

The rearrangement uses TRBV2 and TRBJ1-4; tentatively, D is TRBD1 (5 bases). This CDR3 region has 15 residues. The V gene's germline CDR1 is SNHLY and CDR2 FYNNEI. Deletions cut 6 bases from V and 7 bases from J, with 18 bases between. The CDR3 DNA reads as TGTGCCAGCAGCCGTGGGGGAGGTTATGGTGAAAAACTGTTTTTT. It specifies CASSRGGGYGEKLFF.

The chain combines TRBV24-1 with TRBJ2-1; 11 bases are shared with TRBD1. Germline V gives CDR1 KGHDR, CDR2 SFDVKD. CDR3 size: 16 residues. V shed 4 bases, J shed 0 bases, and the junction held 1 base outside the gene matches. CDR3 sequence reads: CATSEGTGGSYNEQFF. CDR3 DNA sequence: TGTGCCACCAGTGAGGGGACAGGGGGCTCCTACAATGAGCAGTTCTTC.

CDR3 coding DNA: TGTGCCAGCAGCCCCCCTGATGGGAGGCCCCAGCATTTT. Translated, it gives CASSPPDGRPQHF. The chain has TRBV3-1 (or the pseudogene TRBV3-2) and TRBJ1-5; D is undetermined. Germline CDR1 reads LGHDT; CDR2 reads YNNKEL (reference sequence). V gave up 4 bases and J gave up 9 bases, with 13 bases separating them. This CDR3 is 13 amino acids long.

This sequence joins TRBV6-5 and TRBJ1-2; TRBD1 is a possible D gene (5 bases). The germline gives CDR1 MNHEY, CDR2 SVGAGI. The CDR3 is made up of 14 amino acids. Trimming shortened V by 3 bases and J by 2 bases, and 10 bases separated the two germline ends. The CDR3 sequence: CASSYRGPNYGYTF. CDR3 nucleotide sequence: TGTGCCAGCAGTTATAGGGGACCCAACTATGGCTACACCTTC.

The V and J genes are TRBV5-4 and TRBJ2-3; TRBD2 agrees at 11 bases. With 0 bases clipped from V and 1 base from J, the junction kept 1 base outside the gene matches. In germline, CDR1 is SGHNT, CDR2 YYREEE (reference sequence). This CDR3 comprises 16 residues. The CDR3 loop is CASSLGGLAGTDTQYF. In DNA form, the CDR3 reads TGTGCCAGCAGCTTGGGGGGACTAGCGGGCACAGATACGCAGTATTTT. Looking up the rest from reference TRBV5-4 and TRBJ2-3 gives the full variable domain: ETGVTQSPTHLIKTRGQQVTLRCSSQSGHNTVSWYQQALGQGPQFIFQYYREEENGRGNFPPRFSGLQFPNYSSELNVNALELDDSALYLCASSLGGLAGTDTQYFGPGTRLTVL.

CDR3 DNA: TGTGCCAGCAGCCAAGTTGGGTATGGCTACACCTTC. Encoded protein: CASSQVGYGYTF. This chain joins TRBV3-1 (or the pseudogene TRBV3-2) and TRBJ1-2, with no clear D. Germline values: CDR1 LGHDT, CDR2 YNNKEL (reference sequence). Trimming cost V 1 base and J 5 bases, with 5 bases left between them. This CDR3 region has 12 residues.